Included here is one T cell receptor (beta chain) sequence, with context. Its antigen is unknown. No clone much larger than this one lies a single base away; base qualities are absent. The immunoSEQ Assay, a bias-controlled multiplex PCR, was used to amplify TCRbeta CDR3 regions from genomic DNA. The study's processing was this. The number of nucleated cells in each sample was estimated from the amplification of reference gene primers within the assay. To quantify the absolute abundance of each unique TCRbeta CDR3 rearrangement, sequence reads were collapsed and filtered. For each sample, productive Simpson clonality was calculated as the square root of Simpson's diversity index across productive rearrangements. TCRdb's version of the immuneACCESS table is confined to in-frame rearrangements and falls short of the full clone set. An unresolved V gene accounts for under half of the shortfall where checked; the remainder is of unknown origin. V and J calls and clone size are those listed in that table; D and trimming were worked out from the DNA. The table for this sample lists about 260,000 clones; about 90% of them were counted only once. About 2.9% of the sample rests with the top ten.

The germline V gene specifies SGHAT as CDR1 and FQNNGV as CDR2. The CDR3, cysteine through phenylalanine, is 16 amino acids long. Kept here is only the CDR3 DNA, which spans 48 bases and is read in frame from base 1. V is pared back by 4 bases and J by 1 base, with 16 bases lying between the germline termini. The entry originates in a study of blood T cell repertoires in COVID-19 (dated by TCRdb to 2020 to 2022). At the level of the whole study: Samples from collaborators originated in the United States, Italy and Spain and spanned both the acute and convalescent phases of COVID-19. The prospective study material was composed of cDNA or gDNA derived from T cells, B-cell-depleted T cells, or PBMCs. Where available, HLA class I and class II types were taken from metadata supplied by the sample provider and were not determined by assay-based typing. A freely available public database, intended as a resource for researchers studying the immune response to SARS-CoV-2, is where the repertoires were released. The sample metadata nearly always contained a de-identified subject ID, COVID-19 status, age in years and sex. The samples were drawn from two sources: the first 160 participants of the ongoing ImmuneRACE study, and over 1,000 subjects contributed by 6 global collaborators. Subjects who had been exposed to COVID-19, were actively infected with it, or had recovered from it provided the deeply sampled blood TCRbeta repertoires that made up the dataset. What the study reported, not specific to this receptor: The quantity of clinical and demographic metadata differed by source and by participant and was supplied without curation.

Participants in the prospective study were enrolled through a virtual design, were aged roughly 18 to 100 years, and lived in about 25 United States geographic areas. To assign participants to cohorts, the prospective study relied on clinical history that participants themselves reported in a screening survey and a study questionnaire. Exposed participants were defined as having been in contact with someone with a PCR-confirmed or clinician-diagnosed COVID-19 case within 2 weeks of study entry. In the prospective study, mobile phlebotomists collected whole blood, serum and a nasopharyngeal or oropharyngeal swab from each participant. Participants in the prospective study had the option to provide additional blood draws and questionnaires over an approximately 2-month period. Prospective study blood samples were shipped either frozen or at room temperature before DNA extraction.

This sequence originates from a middle-aged woman who had been exposed to COVID-19. Recombination joined TRBV11-2 with TRBJ1-1, and TRBD1 may be the D gene, going by 5 matching bases. Sequencing input: PBMCs or T cells enriched from blood (not recorded which). The sequenced DNA: TGTGCCAGCAGCTCCTTACTGACAGACAAGAACACTGAAGCTTTCTTT. Translated, it gives CASSSLLTDKNTEAFF.